One sample yielded the 14 T cell receptor beta chains listed below, sequenced in a study of blood T cell repertoires in COVID-19. Clones were read by immunoSEQ multiplex PCR, and TCRdb kept only the in-frame ones, dropping some. The sample carries around 93,000 clones, over 80% recorded once. Sequencing was done on a sample of peripheral blood. These TCRs come from a man aged 80 or over with acute or convalescent COVID-19.

V is TRBV6-5 and J is TRBJ2-4; 7 bases are shared with TRBD1. The CDR3 spans 12 residues. The germline V gene encodes CDR1 MNHEY and CDR2 SVGAGI. The junction had 1 base not matched to a gene; V was cut back by 5 bases and J by 6 bases. Here the CDR3 reads CASSRDRNIQYF. The DNA of the CDR3 is TGTGCCAGCAGTCGGGACAGAAACATTCAGTACTTC.

This chain connects TRBV12-3 or TRBV12-4 to TRBJ2-2; possible D gene TRBD1, 5 bases. This CDR3 is 12 amino acids long. V dropped 6 bases and J dropped 7 bases, with 9 bases sitting between them. CDR3 in amino acids: CASSQGGGELFF. The CDR3 nucleotides are TGTGCCAGCAGCCAGGGCGGCGGGGAGCTGTTTTTT.

The chain carries TRBV6-4 and TRBJ2-1; D is unresolved. CDR3 length: 15 amino acids. Germline CDR1 reads MRHNA; CDR2 reads SNTAGT. V lost 5 bases and J 0 bases, leaving 11 bases between the germline ends. CDR3 protein: CASSLERGSYNEQFF. In nucleotides, the CDR3 is TGTGCCAGCAGTTTGGAGAGAGGCTCCTACAATGAGCAGTTCTTC.

The genes are TRBV18 and TRBJ2-7; 14 bases align to TRBD2. Germline CDR1 KGHSH, CDR2 LQKENI. The CDR3 consists of 17 residues. J gave up 2 bases and V 2 bases, and 5 bases lay outside the gene matches. The CDR3 region is CASSPVSGLAGAYEQYF. The DNA for the CDR3 is TGTGCCAGCTCACCAGTGTCGGGACTAGCGGGGGCCTACGAGCAGTACTTC.

This chain links TRBV6-5 with TRBJ1-1, with 7 bases identical to TRBD1. The CDR3 extends over 16 amino acids. Trimming cost V 0 bases and J 2 bases; bases outside gene matches: 6. Germline CDR1 reads MNHEY; CDR2 reads SVGAGI. The CDR3 spells CASSYSSRGLNTEAFF. The CDR3 DNA sequence: TGTGCCAGCAGTTACTCTTCTAGGGGGCTTAACACTGAAGCTTTCTTT.

The V and J genes are TRBV12-2 and TRBJ1-1. TRBV12-2 is a documented pseudogene. CDR3 length: 16 amino acids. The CDR3 here is CASRLAPETGNTEAFF. DNA for the CDR3: TGTGCAAGTCGCTTAGCGCCCGAGACTGGGAACACTGAAGCTTTCTTT.

The chain couples TRBV5-1 to TRBJ2-5; no clear D gene. Germline-derived CDR1 and CDR2 are SGHRS and YFSETQ. The CDR3 covers 11 residues. V lost 4 bases, J lost 2 bases, and 3 bases lay in between. CDR3 region: CASSQQETQYF. The CDR3 DNA follows: TGCGCCAGCAGCCAACAAGAGACCCAGTACTTC.

This rearrangement joins TRBV20-1 to TRBJ1-5; TRBD1 is a possible D gene (6 bases). CDR1 and CDR2 (germline): DFQATT, SNEGSKA (reference sequence). The length of the CDR3 is 10 residues. CDR3 nucleotide sequence: TGCAGGGGGGCAGGGTGGCCCCAGCATTTT. Translation: CRGAGWPQHF.

This rearrangement joins TRBV7-8 to TRBJ2-5, with D possibly being TRBD2 (7 bases). Trimming removed 5 bases from V and 5 bases from J, with 15 bases in between. CDR3 length: 14 amino acids. Per the germline V gene, CDR1 is SGHVS and CDR2 is FQNEAQ. The CDR3 sequence: CASSRGGGLETQYF. In nucleotides, the CDR3 is TGTGCCAGCAGCCGAGGGGGGGGCTTGGAGACCCAGTACTTC.

The chain uses TRBV18 and TRBJ1-3; 8 bases match TRBD1. J lost 2 bases, V lost 6 bases, and 6 bases had no gene match. Germline values: CDR1 KGHSH, CDR2 LQKENI. This CDR3 has 15 residues. CDR3 bases: TGTGCCAGCTCGGCCGACAGGGGCGCTGGAAACACCATATATTTT. The encoded protein is CASSADRGAGNTIYF.

The gene calls are TRBV7-9 and TRBJ1-2, with 9 bases fitting TRBD1. From germline, CDR1 is SEHNR and CDR2 FQNEAQ (reference sequence). The junction had 8 bases not matched to a gene; V was cut back by 4 bases and J by 5 bases. This CDR3 region has 15 residues. CDR3 bases: TGTGCCAGCAGCTCCCCCTTACAGGGGGCATATGGCTACACCTTC. Translation: CASSSPLQGAYGYTF.

This chain links TRBV27 with TRBJ1-6; D unresolved. The V gene's germline CDR1 is MNHEY and CDR2 SMNVEV (reference sequence). Trimming took 6 bases from V and 7 from J, leaving 7 bases between them. CDR3 length: 12 amino acids. The CDR3 protein is CASSFPNSPLHF. Written as DNA, the CDR3 is TGTGCCAGCAGCTTCCCCAATTCACCCCTCCACTTT.

In this sample, this clone turned up once. The rearrangement joins TRBV6-2 or TRBV6-3 to TRBJ2-1; D is unresolved. This CDR3 is built from 15 residues. V was clipped by 4 bases and J by 0 bases, with 10 bases between them. Looked up from germline, CDR1 is MNHEY and CDR2 is SVGEGT. CDR3 bases: TGTGCCAGCAGTTTAGCCTCGAGCTCCTACAATGAGCAGTTCTTC. It translates to CASSLASSSYNEQFF.

This clone was seen once. The rearrangement links TRBV5-1 to TRBJ2-7, with D tentatively TRBD1 (5 bases). The CDR3 has 15 amino acids. Germline V gene data show CDR1 as SGHRS and CDR2 as YFSETQ. Trimming stripped 0 bases from V and 0 bases from J, with 10 bases between. CDR3 sequence reads: CASSLGTLISYEQYF. Written as DNA, the CDR3 is TGCGCCAGCAGCTTGGGGACACTTATCTCCTACGAGCAGTACTTC.